The 24 T cell receptor beta chains below come from one sample, sequenced in a study of blood T cells in healthy people across ages. Sample-barcoded 5' priming and a J-beta primer mix drove a second PCR of roughly 7 to 11 cycles. TCRdb reanalysed the 5' RACE reads using MiXCR and keeps one entry per CDR3 protein. Of a few hundred thousand distinct CDR3 sequences detected, more than 45% appear once; the ten largest clones hold around 49%. The sample taken for sequencing was blood. All receptors derive from a man between 60 and 70 years old in good health.

This clonotype was observed many times. V gene TRBV6-5 combines with J gene TRBJ1-1, with TRBD1 matching 7 bases. Unmatched junction bases numbered 2, after V lost 6 bases and J lost 1 base. The CDR3 is 13 amino acids. Germline V gives CDR1 MNHEY, CDR2 SVGAGI. The CDR3 reads CASSYRGNTEAFF. The DNA of the CDR3 is TGTGCCAGCAGCTACAGGGGGAACACTGAAGCTTTCTTT.

The chain is built from TRBV20-1 and TRBJ2-7, with a possible D match to TRBD2 (6 bases). Germline V CDR1 and CDR2: DFQATT, SNEGSKA (reference sequence). The CDR3 extends over 13 amino acids. The V and J ends lost 6 bases and 4 bases respectively, with 16 bases between them. In DNA form, the CDR3 reads TGCAGTGCAACCTCGGAGGGAACTTACGAGCAGTACTTC. It codes for CSATSEGTYEQYF.

The chain is built from TRBV20-1 and TRBJ2-3; D tentatively reads TRBD1 or TRBD2 (5 bases each). V shed 3 bases and J shed 2 bases, with 9 bases lying between them. The CDR3 runs to 13 residues. Germline values: CDR1 DFQATT, CDR2 SNEGSKA (reference sequence). DNA for the CDR3: TGCAGTGCTAGTGGGGACCACACAGATACGCAGTATTTT. Protein: CSASGDHTDTQYF.

The chain joins TRBV20-1 to TRBJ2-5; possibly TRBD1 or TRBD2 for D (6 bases each). V was clipped by 3 bases and J by 5 bases, with 16 bases between them. The CDR3 totals 14 residues. Germline values: CDR1 DFQATT, CDR2 SNEGSKA (reference sequence). CDR3 DNA: TGCAGTGCTAGCCAGGTCACAGGGAGGGAGACCCAGTACTTC. Translating gives CSASQVTGRETQYF.

The chain couples TRBV12-3 or TRBV12-4 to TRBJ2-1; 10 positions match TRBD2. The junction had 16 bases not matched to a gene; V was cut back by 5 bases and J by 12 bases. CDR3 size: 16 residues. CDR3 DNA sequence: TGTGCCAGCAGTACCCGGGCTAGCGGGAGCTTCGTTGTGCAGTTCTTC. As protein: CASSTRASGSFVVQFF.

The CDR3 sequence is CASRASVSTDTQYF. Written as DNA, the CDR3 is TGTGCCAGCAGGGCTAGCGTTAGCACAGATACGCAGTATTTT. The chain is built from TRBV7-2 and TRBJ2-3; D may be TRBD2 (6 bases). Germline V gives CDR1 SGHTA, CDR2 FQGNSA. Trimming left V 6 bases short and J 0 bases short, with 10 bases between. This CDR3 has 14 residues.

This clonotype was observed a few times. This chain connects TRBV25-1 to TRBJ2-5; no reliable D call. This CDR3 has 15 residues. The V end lost 3 bases, the J end lost 5 bases, and 16 bases lay between the germline ends. The germline V gene encodes CDR1 MGHDK and CDR2 SYGVNS. CDR3 sequence: CASSDSRVMVETQYF. Written as DNA, the CDR3 is TGTGCCAGCAGTGATTCTAGGGTTATGGTTGAGACCCAGTACTTC.

This clonotype was detected only once. The V call is TRBV30, the J call TRBJ2-5; D is possibly TRBD1 (6 bases). V was trimmed by 0 bases and J by 5 bases, leaving 16 bases between them. Germline assignment: CDR1 GTSNPN and CDR2 SVGIG (reference sequence). The CDR3 contains 15 residues. The CDR3 reads CAWSVGQGLRETQYF. The CDR3 DNA follows: TGTGCCTGGAGTGTAGGGCAGGGGCTCCGCGAGACCCAGTACTTC.

The chain uses TRBV20-1 and TRBJ2-1; no reliable D call. Deletions cut 1 base from V and 6 bases from J, with 16 bases between. The germline gives CDR1 DFQATT, CDR2 SNEGSKA (reference sequence). The CDR3 sequence is 15 residues long. The CDR3 nucleotides are TGCAGTGCTAGAGCTCCGGAACACCCTGGCAATGAGCAGTTCTTC. Protein sequence: CSARAPEHPGNEQFF.

The V and J genes are TRBV12-5 and TRBJ1-2; possible D gene TRBD1, 5 bases. V dropped 5 bases and J dropped 8 bases, with 21 bases sitting between them. Per germline, CDR1 LGHNT and CDR2 FRNRAP. The CDR3 length is 15 residues. The CDR3 DNA is TGTGCTAGTGGTCCGGGGGGGTCCGGTGGAAGCGGCTACACCTTC. Translating gives CASGPGGSGGSGYTF.

This clonotype has more than one count but fewer than ten. The chain couples TRBV9 to TRBJ1-2; 7 bases line up with TRBD1. The CDR3 runs to 15 residues. CDR1 and CDR2 from the germline V gene are SGDLS and YYNGEE. With 3 bases clipped from V and 7 bases from J, the junction kept 12 bases outside the gene matches. CDR3 sequence (DNA): TGTGCCAGCAGCGCATCCTGGACAGGAACCATTGGCTACACCTTC. This gives the protein CASSASWTGTIGYTF.

This clonotype was picked up one time. In DNA, the CDR3 is TGCGCCAGCAGCTCGACCGGGACAGTTAACACCGGGGAGCTGTTTTTT. Protein product: CASSSTGTVNTGELFF. The chain recombines TRBV4-1 with TRBJ2-2; 7 nucleotides line up with TRBD1. V lost 5 bases and J lost 2; bases outside the gene matches: 8. The CDR3 covers 16 residues. CDR1 MGHRA and CDR2 YSYEKL come from the germline V gene.

This clonotype showed up just a few times. The rearrangement joins TRBV11-1 to TRBJ2-1; D is undetermined. CDR3 length: 15 residues. Germline V gene sequence: CDR1 SGHAT, CDR2 FQDESV (reference sequence). Trimming shortened V by 1 base and J by 9 bases, and 16 bases separated the two germline ends. The CDR3 is CASSLGEGSVGEQFF. For the CDR3, the DNA is TGTGCCAGCAGCTTAGGGGAAGGATCGGTAGGTGAGCAGTTCTTC.

This clonotype was seen ten or more times. This chain links TRBV7-2 with TRBJ1-2; TRBD1 aligns across 7 bases. This CDR3 comprises 14 residues. V gave up 6 bases and J gave up 7 bases; unmatched junction bases: 11. Germline values: CDR1 SGHTA, CDR2 FQGNSA. CDR3 sequence (DNA): TGTGCCAGCAGGACAGGGAGACAGGAGGGTGGCTACACCTTC. Protein product: CASRTGRQEGGYTF.

J is TRBJ2-4 and V is TRBV11-2, with TRBD1 as a possible D gene (5 bases). Germline CDR1 is SGHAT and CDR2 is FQNNGV. The V end was cut by 4 bases, the J end by 0 bases, with 13 bases between. The CDR3 spans 16 residues. CDR3 DNA: TGTGCCAGCAGCTCCCAGGGCCCCAAAGCCAAAAACATTCAGTACTTC. This encodes CASSSQGPKAKNIQYF.

The gene calls are TRBV20-1 and TRBJ1-1; D is perhaps TRBD1 (5 bases). The CDR3 spans 13 residues. In germline, CDR1 is DFQATT, CDR2 SNEGSKA (reference sequence). V dropped 2 bases and J dropped 3 bases, with 10 bases sitting between them. In DNA, the CDR3 is TGCAGTGCTAGATACGGGACCCACACTGAAGCTTTCTTT. This codes for CSARYGTHTEAFF.

V gene TRBV20-1 combines with J gene TRBJ1-1; 7 nucleotides align to TRBD1. J lost 1 base, V lost 6 bases, and 5 bases had no gene match. Germline V lookup: CDR1 DFQATT, CDR2 SNEGSKA (reference sequence). The CDR3 totals 13 residues. Here the CDR3 reads CSASQGGNTEAFF. As DNA, the CDR3 is TGCAGTGCGAGCCAGGGGGGGAACACTGAAGCTTTCTTT.

The genes are TRBV20-1 and TRBJ1-2; the D gene is possibly TRBD1 (6 bases). Trimming stripped 6 bases from V and 6 bases from J, with 20 bases between. This CDR3 has 14 residues. The germline CDR1 and CDR2 sequences are DFQATT and SNEGSKA (reference sequence). The CDR3 DNA reads TGCAGTGCCGCTCCCTTAGGGGGGGTGGATGGCTACACCTTC. This encodes CSAAPLGGVDGYTF.

On this clonotype itself: Possible read error: a much larger clone is one base away. The rearrangement links TRBV14 to TRBJ2-1; 12 bases line up with TRBD2. Germline assignment: CDR1 SGHDN and CDR2 FVKESK. The CDR3 consists of 15 residues. The CDR3 sequence: CASTQTSGSSNEHFF. The CDR3, as DNA: TGTGCCAGCACCCAGACTAGCGGGAGTTCAAATGAGCATTTCTTC.

The rearrangement uses TRBV7-2 and TRBJ2-3, with 7 bases matching TRBD2. Trimming cost V 5 bases and J 4 bases; bases outside gene matches: 9. This CDR3 contains 15 residues. Germline V gene lookup returns CDR1 SGHTA and CDR2 FQGNSA. CDR3 residues: CASSPSAGRADTQYF. CDR3 DNA sequence: TGTGCCAGCAGCCCCTCGGCGGGGAGGGCAGATACGCAGTATTTT.

The chain has TRBV10-2 and TRBJ2-5; a possible D gene is TRBD1 (6 bases). CDR1 is WSHSY and CDR2 is SAAADI in the germline V gene. This CDR3 region has 13 residues. The V end was cut by 8 bases, the J end by 2 bases, with 12 bases between. The CDR3 spells CASSGQLQETQYF. CDR3 bases: TGCGCCAGCTCAGGACAGCTACAAGAGACCCAGTACTTC.

The CDR3 DNA sequence: TGTGCCATCAGTGCGGGGGGGAGCTCTTACGAGCAGTACTTC. Translating gives CAISAGGSSYEQYF. The chain carries TRBV10-3 and TRBJ2-7, with TRBD2 identical over 8 bases. This CDR3 contains 14 residues. The V gene's germline CDR1 is ENHRY and CDR2 SYGVKD. V gave up 4 bases and J gave up 4 bases; unmatched junction bases: 6.

This chain links TRBV20-1 with TRBJ2-3, with 11 positions matching TRBD2. Losses at the gene ends were 7 bases for V and 3 bases for J; bases not matched to a gene: 9. Germline assignment: CDR1 DFQATT and CDR2 SNEGSKA (reference sequence). The CDR3 length is 15 residues. CDR3 sequence (DNA): TGCAGTGAAAAGACTAGCGGGAAAGAAACAGATACGCAGTATTTT. Translation gives CSEKTSGKETDTQYF.

The chain combines TRBV10-3 with TRBJ2-7, with 9 bases matching TRBD1. The CDR3 is made up of 14 amino acids. V trimming: 3 bases; J trimming: 4 bases; junction bases outside the gene matches: 4. Germline V lookup: CDR1 ENHRY, CDR2 SYGVKD. The CDR3 region has the DNA TGTGCCATCAGTGAAGGGGGACAGGGATACGAGCAGTACTTC. This codes for CAISEGGQGYEQYF.